One and the same sample provided the 3 T cell receptor beta chains below, sequenced in a study of blood T cell repertoires in COVID-19. Libraries were prepared by immunoSEQ multiplex PCR; TCRdb keeps only in-frame clonotypes and omits some of them. Of some 300,000 clones listed, 80% to 90% were seen once; the top ten hold roughly 13%. The sequencing sample was made of peripheral blood. The receptor set was obtained from a woman in her 70s with COVID-19, enrolled during active disease.

This sequence joins TRBV9 and TRBJ2-7; TRBD1 agrees at 9 bases. Trimming cost V 4 bases and J 5 bases; bases outside gene matches: 10. Per germline, CDR1 SGDLS and CDR2 YYNGEE. This CDR3 has 15 amino acids. This CDR3 reads CASSTGLDRGHEQYF. In DNA, the CDR3 is TGTGCCAGCAGCACGGGGTTGGACAGGGGCCACGAGCAGTACTTC.

The chain employs TRBV5-1 and TRBJ2-3; TRBD2 matches at 13 bases. The V gene end was trimmed by 4 bases and the J gene end by 0 bases; junction bases not matched to a gene: 5. The CDR3 totals 17 residues. Germline CDR1 SGHRS, CDR2 YFSETQ. The CDR3 protein is CASSPGTSGVSTDTQYF. Here the CDR3 DNA reads TGCGCCAGCAGCCCGGGGACTAGCGGGGTGAGCACAGATACGCAGTATTTT.

This clone was detected only once. The chain has TRBV5-1 and TRBJ2-7; TRBD2 aligns across 10 bases. Germline values: CDR1 SGHRS, CDR2 YFSETQ. V dropped 2 bases and J dropped 6; count of bases not matched to a gene: 8. This CDR3 contains 15 residues. The DNA for the CDR3 is TGCGCCAGCAGCTTATCCACTAGCGGGGAAGGCGAGCAGTACTTC. Amino acids: CASSLSTSGEGEQYF.